Shown below are 17 T cell receptor beta chains from a single sample sequenced in a study of monozygotic twins with inflammatory bowel disease. After re-calling the 5' RACE reads, TCRdb lists one entry per CDR3 protein, DNA absent. The sample data list 150,000 to 200,000 distinct CDR3 sequences. The sample taken for sequencing was blood. The source of these receptors is a human donor with ulcerative colitis or Crohn's disease, or a healthy co-twin of an affected twin (not recorded which).

The chain joins TRBV5-1 to TRBJ2-1; TCRdb calls TRBD1, which cannot be checked without DNA. The CDR3 extends over 16 amino acids. Looked up from germline, CDR1 is SGHRS and CDR2 is YFSETQ. CDR3 in amino acids: CASSISPGQGINEQFF.

V is TRBV7-2 and J is TRBJ1-1; TCRdb reports TRBD1, a call that lacks DNA to check it against. Germline-derived CDR1 and CDR2 are SGHTA and FQGNSA. The CDR3 totals 16 residues. The CDR3 protein is CASSSPTGGRDTEAFF. The full variable domain, completed using reference TRBV7-2 and TRBJ1-1, is GAGVSQSPSNKVTEKGKDVELRCDPISGHTALYWYRQSLGQGLEFLIYFQGNSAPDKSGLPSDRFSAERTGGSVSTLTIQRTQQEDSAVYLCASSSPTGGRDTEAFFGQGTRLTVV.

This chain uses TRBV6-5 with TRBJ2-7; TCRdb calls TRBD2, which cannot be checked without DNA. The germline CDR1 and CDR2 sequences are MNHEY and SVGAGI. The CDR3 sequence is 13 residues long. The chain's CDR3 is CASSLRLGAEQYF.

The CDR3 reads CASSPQHTDNYGYTF. This chain uses TRBV7-2 with TRBJ1-2. The germline CDR1 and CDR2 sequences are SGHTA and FQGNSA. The CDR3 extends over 15 amino acids.

The chain couples TRBV29-1 to TRBJ1-1. The CDR3 length is 15 residues. CDR1 and CDR2 (germline): SQVTM, ANQGSEA. CDR3 amino acids: CSVAAGWGMNTEAFF.

This chain links TRBV6-5 with TRBJ2-1; TCRdb names TRBD1, which stays unverified in the absence of DNA. The length of the CDR3 is 15 residues. Germline loops: CDR1 MNHEY, CDR2 SVGAGI. The CDR3: CASSYRGPSYNEQFF.

The chain recombines TRBV5-1 with TRBJ1-1; as DNA is missing, the TRBD1 call by TCRdb cannot be tested. CDR3 size: 15 residues. Germline V lookup: CDR1 SGHRS, CDR2 YFSETQ. The CDR3 here is CASSLVGGQNTEAFF.

The rearrangement joins TRBV25-1 to TRBJ1-5. The CDR3 covers 14 residues. Germline V gives CDR1 MGHDK, CDR2 SYGVNS. The CDR3: CASSESGDLQPQHF.

This chain uses TRBV19 with TRBJ1-3; absent DNA, TCRdb's TRBD1 call cannot be checked. The CDR3 contains 15 residues. Germline assignment: CDR1 LNHDA and CDR2 SQIVND (reference sequence). The CDR3 here is CASSISGATGNTIYF.

J is TRBJ2-6 and V is TRBV20-1; TCRdb lists TRBD1, though no DNA is available to test this call. The CDR3 covers 17 residues. The germline V gene has CDR1 DFQATT and CDR2 SNEGSKA (reference sequence). The CDR3 protein is CSARGVRGFTGANVLTF.

The chain joins TRBV11-2 to TRBJ2-3; TCRdb outputs TRBD2, but without DNA this stays unchecked. The CDR3 totals 18 residues. Germline V gene data show CDR1 as SGHAT and CDR2 as FQNNGV. This CDR3 is CASSLDPGAGGGLDTQYF. Full variable domain (rest looked up from reference TRBV11-2 and TRBJ2-3): EAGVAQSPRYKIIEKRQSVAFWCNPISGHATLYWYQQILGQGPKLLIQFQNNGVVDDSQLPKDRFSAERLKGVDSTLKIQPAKLEDSAVYLCASSLDPGAGGGLDTQYFGPGTRLTVL.

V and J are TRBV11-2 and TRBJ2-3; TCRdb selects TRBD2, and the lack of DNA leaves this call unchecked. The CDR3 consists of 21 residues. CDR1 is SGHAT and CDR2 is FQNNGV in the germline V gene. The CDR3 is CASSLELLGLALEDRTDTQYF.

The CDR3 loop reads CASSQQPGLANEQFF. V usage is TRBV3-1 and J usage is TRBJ2-1; TCRdb names TRBD2, which stays unverified in the absence of DNA. The germline CDR1 and CDR2 sequences are LGHDT and YNNKEL (reference sequence). The CDR3 covers 15 residues.

This chain joins TRBV5-1 and TRBJ2-3; TCRdb outputs TRBD1, but without DNA this stays unchecked. In germline, CDR1 is SGHRS, CDR2 YFSETQ. This CDR3 spans 16 amino acids. CDR3 sequence: CASSSSTGPATDTQYF.

The gene calls are TRBV5-4 and TRBJ2-3; there is no DNA to check the TCRdb D call of TRBD1. The CDR3 runs 13 residues. The V gene's germline CDR1 is SGHNT and CDR2 YYREEE (reference sequence). CDR3 protein: CASSKEGADTQYF.

The V call is TRBV7-8, the J call TRBJ2-1; no DNA is available, so the TRBD1 call from TCRdb remains unchecked. CDR1 and CDR2 from the germline V gene are SGHVS and FQNEAQ. CDR3 length: 14 residues. This CDR3 reads CASSLDPGVYEQFF.

The V gene is TRBV29-1, the J gene TRBJ2-3; TCRdb gives TRBD1 as the D gene, but with no DNA this cannot be confirmed. The germline V gene has CDR1 SQVTM and CDR2 ANQGSEA. The CDR3 loop spans 13 amino acids. The CDR3 loop is CSVEVDRADTQYF.